Listed here are 16 T cell receptor beta chains from one sample, sequenced in a study of T cells in Graves' hyperthyroidism and ophthalmopathy. Amplification of TCR beta CDR3 regions was performed using RNA transcripts as template. The TCR CDR3 was amplified in a first-round RT-PCR using the HTBI primer set. TCRdb re-analysed the multiplex PCR reads in MiXCR, keeping a single row per CDR3 protein. The sample lists around 340,000 distinct CDR3 sequences; around 18% were seen once. Sample: blood. The receptors derive from a woman in her thirties or forties with Graves' ophthalmopathy.

There are many counts of this clonotype. The chain carries TRBV6-1 and TRBJ1-5, with D hard to call. The length of the CDR3 is 16 residues. The germline V gene encodes CDR1 MNHNS and CDR2 SASEGT. The ends were cut back, 4 bases at V and 6 bases at J, with 19 bases in the middle. DNA for the CDR3: TGTGCCAGCAGTGGGCACAGCCTCGACGTAACTCAGCCCCAGCATTTT. Its translation: CASSGHSLDVTQPQHF.

This clonotype was picked up many times. The rearrangement uses TRBV7-3 and TRBJ1-1; D gene ambiguous. Germline lookup yields CDR1 SGHTA and CDR2 FQGTGA. Between the trimmed V and J ends, which lost 1 base and 2 bases, there was a span of 5 bases. The CDR3 spans 13 residues. CDR3 loop: CASSLKYNTEAFF. The CDR3 region has the DNA TGTGCCAGCAGCTTAAAATATAACACTGAAGCTTTCTTT.

This clonotype came up many times. The chain has TRBV3-1 and TRBJ2-7; D is unresolved. The length of the CDR3 is 13 residues. Trimming pared 0 bases from V and 6 bases from J, leaving 9 bases between. Germline V lookup: CDR1 LGHDT, CDR2 YNNKEL (reference sequence). The CDR3 DNA follows: TGTGCCAGCAGCCAAGATCTTACGAGCGAGCAGTACTTC. Translation gives CASSQDLTSEQYF.

This clonotype was observed many times. The chain recombines TRBV19 with TRBJ1-2, with D unclear. The germline gives CDR1 LNHDA, CDR2 SQIVND (reference sequence). V shed 3 bases and J shed 8 bases, with 10 bases lying between them. This CDR3 comprises 12 residues. CDR3 residues: CASSMVGQGYTF. CDR3 in DNA: TGTGCCAGTAGTATGGTCGGGCAAGGCTACACCTTC.

Many counts were recorded for this clonotype. The CDR3 loop reads CASSLRDTGELFF. Written as DNA, the CDR3 is TGCGCCAGCAGCTTGAGAGACACCGGGGAGCTGTTTTTT. The J gene is TRBJ2-2, the V gene TRBV5-1; no definite D call. V shed 1 base and J shed 3 bases, with 4 bases lying between them. Germline V gene lookup returns CDR1 SGHRS and CDR2 YFSETQ. This CDR3 comprises 13 residues.

The rearrangement joins TRBV4-1 to TRBJ1-3; D might be TRBD1 (6 bases). Per germline, CDR1 MGHRA and CDR2 YSYEKL. V was trimmed by 0 bases and J by 0 bases, leaving 12 bases between them. The CDR3 spans 17 residues. CDR3 residues: CASSQDWGGGSGNTIYF. The DNA of the CDR3 is TGCGCCAGCAGCCAAGATTGGGGAGGGGGCTCTGGAAACACCATATATTTT.

This sequence joins TRBV18 and TRBJ2-6; D gene uncertain. Trimming pared 3 bases from V and 4 bases from J, leaving 10 bases between. The V gene's germline CDR1 is KGHSH and CDR2 LQKENI. This CDR3 contains 15 residues. The CDR3 is CASSPPPGGANVLTF. Written as DNA, the CDR3 is TGTGCCAGCTCACCGCCCCCTGGGGGGGCCAACGTCCTGACTTTC.

There are many counts of this clonotype. The genes are TRBV7-9 and TRBJ1-1; the D gene is possibly TRBD1 (5 bases). The V and J ends lost 6 bases and 1 base respectively, with 15 bases between them. Germline loops: CDR1 SEHNR, CDR2 FQNEAQ (reference sequence). The CDR3 extends over 15 amino acids. CDR3 residues: CASRSGAEGNTEAFF. In nucleotides, the CDR3 is TGTGCCAGCAGATCTGGGGCGGAGGGGAACACTGAAGCTTTCTTT.

This clonotype was picked up many times. V gene TRBV29-1 combines with J gene TRBJ2-5; 16 bases are a match to TRBD2. Per the germline V gene, CDR1 is SQVTM and CDR2 is ANQGSEA. The CDR3 runs to 16 residues. Losses at the gene ends were 5 bases for V and 1 base for J; bases not matched to a gene: 4. CDR3 DNA: TGCAGCGTTCCGGGACTAGCGGGAGGGTCCCAAGAGACCCAGTACTTC. It specifies CSVPGLAGGSQETQYF.

With respect to this clonotype: One end of the junction does not line up with germline, which may come from a read error. This sequence joins TRBV2 and TRBJ1-2; no clear D. The germline V gene has CDR1 SNHLY and CDR2 FYNNEI. This CDR3 comprises 12 residues. In nucleotides, the CDR3 is TGTGCCAGCAGGGAAGATACTTATGGCTACACCTTC. Protein: CASREDTYGYTF.

This clonotype has a count of ten or more. This sequence joins TRBV28 and TRBJ2-7; no definite D call. The CDR3 contains 13 residues. Germline V CDR1 and CDR2: MDHEN, SYDVKM. V lost 5 bases and J 6 bases, leaving 14 bases between the germline ends. The CDR3 DNA reads TGTGCCAGCAGTACACTAAAGGGCCGCGAGCAGTACTTC. Translating it yields CASSTLKGREQYF. Full variable domain (outside the CDR3, taken from reference TRBV28 and TRBJ2-7): DVKVTQSSRYLVKRTGEKVFLECVQDMDHENMFWYRQDPGLGLRLIYFSYDVKMKEKGDIPEGYSVSREKKERFSLILESASTNQTSMYLCASSTLKGREQYFGPGTRLTVT.

This clonotype was picked up many times. The chain recombines TRBV19 with TRBJ2-2; D uncertain. The germline V gene encodes CDR1 LNHDA and CDR2 SQIVND (reference sequence). The CDR3 length is 14 residues. With 5 bases removed from V and 0 bases from J, the gap between germline ends came to 7 bases. In DNA form, the CDR3 reads TGTGCCAGTAGTGGACGCACGAACACCGGGGAGCTGTTTTTT. Translating gives CASSGRTNTGELFF.

This clonotype was seen ten or more times. V gene TRBV14 combines with J gene TRBJ1-5; D is possibly TRBD1 (5 bases). Germline V CDR1 and CDR2: SGHDN, FVKESK. The ends were cut back, 1 base at V and 7 bases at J, with 14 bases in the middle. The CDR3 has 15 amino acids. CDR3 sequence (DNA): TGTGCCAGCAGCCAAGGACCAGGGACTTGGCAGCCCCAGCATTTT. Translation gives CASSQGPGTWQPQHF.

This clonotype has ten or more counts. The rearrangement uses TRBV25-1 and TRBJ2-5; tentatively, D is TRBD2 (5 bases). V was cut by 4 bases and J by 5 bases, with 11 bases left in between. From germline, CDR1 is MGHDK and CDR2 SYGVNS. This CDR3 is 13 amino acids long. CDR3 nucleotide sequence: TGTGCCAGCAGTGGGGCGGGTTGGGAGACCCAGTACTTC. Translation: CASSGAGWETQYF.

The sample holds many counts of this clonotype. The chain uses TRBV12-3 or TRBV12-4 and TRBJ2-5, with TRBD1 as a possible D gene (6 bases). The CDR3 loop spans 15 amino acids. The germline V and J ends were trimmed by 4 bases and 2 bases, with 14 bases remaining between them. CDR3 residues: CASSSTDSLQETQYF. CDR3 nucleotide sequence: TGTGCCAGCAGTTCCACGGACAGCCTTCAAGAGACCCAGTACTTC.

This clonotype was observed at least ten times. The V and J genes are TRBV12-3 or TRBV12-4 and TRBJ2-7, with D possibly TRBD2 on 5 matching bases. Trimming pared 0 bases from V and 6 bases from J, leaving 15 bases between. The CDR3 runs 15 residues. CDR3 amino acids: CASSLAPMGSREQYF. CDR3 nucleotide sequence: TGTGCCAGCAGTTTAGCTCCGATGGGGAGTCGCGAGCAGTACTTC.